This TCR beta chain was sequenced in a study of T cell changes during pregnancy in multiple sclerosis. The table came from immunoSEQ multiplex PCR; TCRdb's copy has only in-frame clones and leaves some out. Here the sample spans some 77,000 clones, about 92% being singletons. The V gene's germline CDR1 is MNHEY and CDR2 SMNVEV (reference sequence). The V gene lost 6 bases and the J gene lost 2 bases, with 10 bases spanning the gap. The CDR3 consists of 13 residues. The source of this sequence is a female donor in good health, enrolled as a control in a pregnancy study. The J gene is TRBJ1-2, the V gene TRBV27, with no clear D. The starting material was peripheral blood, obtained in the second trimester of pregnancy. CDR3 DNA: TGTGCCAGCAGCCCGAGTGAAAACTATGGCTACACCTTC. It yields the protein CASSPSENYGYTF.